This T cell receptor (beta chain) was recorded in a study of cytotoxic CD8 clonotypes in ibrutinib-treated CLL. General study results and limits: Public clonotypes occurred uncommonly; on treatment, they contracted or remained stable.

In regard to this clone: The antigen is undetermined.

CDR3 size: 15 residues. CDR1 MNHEY and CDR2 SVGAGI come from the germline V gene. V was cut by 6 bases and J by 2 bases, with 14 bases left in between. The data were produced by immunoSEQ multiplex PCR, yet TCRdb's version contains in-frame clones alone and is incomplete. The table shows approximately 280,000 clones, with 76% occurring only once. The receptor was isolated from a human donor with chronic lymphocytic leukemia. The rearrangement links TRBV6-5 to TRBJ2-1, with D perhaps assigned TRBD1 or TRBD2 (5 bases each). The input for sequencing was PBMCs, taken at disease progression, from a patient treated with ibrutinib. The chain's CDR3 is CASRGVASTYNEQFF. DNA of the CDR3: TGTGCCAGCAGGGGGGTAGCTTCAACCTACAATGAGCAGTTCTTC.